This record looks at one TCR beta chain sequence and its context. Its target is not known. This specimen comes from a study of cytomegalovirus exposure and HLA in healthy donors. Broader study findings: A few CMV-associated chains proved CMV antigen-specific in vitro.

The CDR3 is made up of 17 amino acids. Trimming removed 4 bases from V and 2 bases from J, with 20 bases in between. The V gene's germline CDR1 is SGDLS and CDR2 YYNGEE. This PCR relied on a set of 60 Vbeta primers and 13 Jbeta primers. This table comes from immunoSEQ multiplex PCR, and its TCRdb copy is limited to in-frame clones, with some not included. This table has 120,000 or so clones, approximately 77% appearing once. The chain is built from TRBV9 and TRBJ2-3; D might be TRBD1 (5 bases). The clonotype originates from a man aged 18 to 29 in good health and CMV-seronegative. The sample was PBMCs. CDR3 amino acids: CASSPTARMGPTDTQYF. The CDR3 DNA is TGTGCCAGCAGCCCAACCGCGAGGATGGGGCCCACAGATACGCAGTATTTT.